Listed below are T cell receptor beta chains from one sample, sequenced in a study of blood T cells in healthy people across ages. TCRdb ran MiXCR on the 5' RACE reads and lists one entry per CDR3 protein. The sample has 1 million or so distinct CDR3 sequences, roughly a quarter seen once. Another study also made use of these data, one on T cells of mothers and their children.

The sequenced sample consisted of blood. These receptors were collected from a girl aged 2 to 10 in good health. The conserved cysteine and the conserved F or W are not part of the CDR3 here.

J | V | CDR3
TRBJ2-7 | TRBV29-1 | SVRTGGVYEQY
TRBJ1-1 | TRBV18 | ASSRIKGVGTEAF
TRBJ2-2 | TRBV24-1 | ATSDPRTRFTGELF
TRBJ2-7 | TRBV5-1 | ASRVGQGSEQY
TRBJ2-4 | TRBV6-6 | ASSYASGLEAKNIQY
- | TRBV29-1 | SGAFRGAGEQY
TRBJ2-6 | TRBV6-5 | ASSYMGETEITGANVLT
TRBJ2-7 | TRBV7-2 | ASRDGTIGEQY
TRBJ1-1 | TRBV5-1 | ASSFTDRTAEAF
TRBJ2-5 | TRBV5-1 | ASRGERGLQTQY
TRBJ2-7 | TRBV6-1 | ASSEGRYYEQY
TRBJ1-5 | TRBV24-1 | ATSDTTGTGYNQPQH
- | TRBV29-1 | SVTELLAGGDEQF
TRBJ1-4 | TRBV29-1 | SVGDTLDNYEKLF
TRBJ2-5 | TRBV20-1 | SAPTEISRAETQY
TRBJ2-5 | TRBV14 | ASSQDYRGKETQY
TRBJ1-1 | TRBV6-1 | ASWGDTEAF
TRBJ2-1 | TRBV20-1 | SAREANYNEQF
TRBJ2-5 | TRBV9 | ASSDPTIGQETQY
TRBJ2-1 | TRBV7-8 | ASSLGAASSYNEQF
TRBJ2-1 | TRBV3-1 | ASSQGGRGQF
TRBJ2-5 | TRBV4-2 | ASRDDQETQY
- | TRBV7-2 | ASSFPPQEDEQF
TRBJ2-7 | TRBV12-3/TRBV12-4 | ASTAGAAAVQY
TRBJ2-7 | TRBV27 | ASSLSLGGEQY
TRBJ2-3 | TRBV20-1 | SAGGRGATDTQY